Detailed here is one T cell receptor (beta chain). Random-hexamer reverse transcription was applied to roughly 0.5 to 1 ug RNA. The TCR beta CDR3 was amplified by immunoSEQ multiplex PCR across 54 Vbeta, 13 Jbeta. From the immunoSEQ multiplex PCR reads, TCRdb called clonotypes with MiXCR, one entry per CDR3 protein. The sample consists of about 160,000 distinct CDR3 sequences, 94% of them appearing once. The sample belongs to a study of CD8 T cells in Susac syndrome. V shed 3 bases and J shed 0 bases, with 14 bases lying between them. The CDR3 loop spans 15 amino acids. Germline assignment: CDR1 DFQATT and CDR2 SNEGSKA (reference sequence).

This sequence originates from a human donor with multiple sclerosis. The chain recombines TRBV20-1 with TRBJ1-1, with D possibly being TRBD1 (5 bases). Material: CD4+ T cells from PBMCs. The CDR3 sequence: CSARGREGMNTEAFF. In nucleotides, the CDR3 is TGCAGTGCTAGGGGCAGGGAGGGCATGAACACTGAAGCTTTCTTT.